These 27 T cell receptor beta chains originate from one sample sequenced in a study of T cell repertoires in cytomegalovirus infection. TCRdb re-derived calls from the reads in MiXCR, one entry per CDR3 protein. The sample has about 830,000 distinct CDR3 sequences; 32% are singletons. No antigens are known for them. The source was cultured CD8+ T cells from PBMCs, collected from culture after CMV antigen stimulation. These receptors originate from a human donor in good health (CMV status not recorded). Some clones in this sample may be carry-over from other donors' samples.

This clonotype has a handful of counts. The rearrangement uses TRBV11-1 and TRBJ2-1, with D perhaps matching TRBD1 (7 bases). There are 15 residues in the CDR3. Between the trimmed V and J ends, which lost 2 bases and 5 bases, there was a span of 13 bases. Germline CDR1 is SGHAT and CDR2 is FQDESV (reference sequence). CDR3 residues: CASSLRQGGDNEQFF. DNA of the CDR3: TGTGCCAGCAGCTTACGACAGGGAGGTGACAATGAGCAGTTCTTC. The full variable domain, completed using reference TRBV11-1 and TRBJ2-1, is EAEVAQSPRYKITEKSQAVAFWCDPISGHATLYWYRQILGQGPELLVQFQDESVVDDSQLPKDRFSAERLKGVDSTLKIQPAELGDSAMYLCASSLRQGGDNEQFFGPGTRLTVL.

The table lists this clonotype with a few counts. CDR3 in amino acids: CASSPMLAPGAQPQHF. The CDR3, as DNA: TGTGCCAGCAGTCCCATGTTAGCGCCAGGGGCTCAGCCCCAGCATTTT. The chain couples TRBV6-1 to TRBJ1-5; possible D gene TRBD1, 6 bases. V was cut by 5 bases and J by 6 bases, with 20 bases left in between. CDR3 length: 16 residues. Germline-derived CDR1 and CDR2 are MNHNS and SASEGT.

CDR3 amino acids: CASSLIPGQTANYGYTF. The CDR3, as DNA: TGTGCCAGCAGTTTAATCCCGGGACAGACAGCTAACTATGGCTACACCTTC. The V call is TRBV27, the J call TRBJ1-2, with 7 bases matching TRBD1. Germline CDR1 and CDR2: MNHEY and SMNVEV (reference sequence). The CDR3 sequence is 17 residues long. Losses at the gene ends were 2 bases for V and 0 bases for J; bases not matched to a gene: 9.

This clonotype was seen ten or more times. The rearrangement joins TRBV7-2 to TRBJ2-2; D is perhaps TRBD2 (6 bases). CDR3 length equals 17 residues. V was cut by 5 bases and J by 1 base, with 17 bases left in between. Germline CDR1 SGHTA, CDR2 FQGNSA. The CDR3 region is CASSPPLGGWNTGELFF. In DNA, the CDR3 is TGTGCCAGCAGCCCCCCGCTTGGAGGGTGGAACACCGGGGAGCTGTTTTTT.

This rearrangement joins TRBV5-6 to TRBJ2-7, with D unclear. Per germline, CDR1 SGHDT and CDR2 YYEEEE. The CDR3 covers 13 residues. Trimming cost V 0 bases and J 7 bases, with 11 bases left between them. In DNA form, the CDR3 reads TGTGCCAGCAGCTTGGGGGGTGCGGTGGAGCAGTACTTC. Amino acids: CASSLGGAVEQYF.

The CDR3 coding sequence is TGTGCCAGCAGCTTTGACAGGGGCCGCCTGTTCTCCTACGAGCAGTACTTC. This translates into CASSFDRGRLFSYEQYF. V is TRBV5-8 and J is TRBJ2-7; 8 bases are shared with TRBD1. Germline CDR1 and CDR2: SGHTS and YDEGEE. This CDR3 is 17 amino acids long. V gave up 2 bases and J gave up 0 bases; unmatched junction bases: 10.

DNA of the CDR3: TGTGCCAGTAGTATAGGGGGGAGGGGGCTCCTGAACACTGAAGCTTTCTTT. The encoded protein is CASSIGGRGLLNTEAFF. The J gene is TRBJ1-1, the V gene TRBV19; the match to TRBD1 covers 7 bases. J gave up 0 bases and V 1 base, and 8 bases lay outside the gene matches. The CDR3 has 17 amino acids. Per the germline V gene, CDR1 is LNHDA and CDR2 is SQIVND (reference sequence).

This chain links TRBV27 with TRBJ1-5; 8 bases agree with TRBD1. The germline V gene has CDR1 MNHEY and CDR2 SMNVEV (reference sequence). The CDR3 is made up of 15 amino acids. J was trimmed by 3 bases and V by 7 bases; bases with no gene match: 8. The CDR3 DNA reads TGTGCCAGCATCGGACAGGGATACTTCAATCAGCCCCAGCATTTT. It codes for CASIGQGYFNQPQHF.

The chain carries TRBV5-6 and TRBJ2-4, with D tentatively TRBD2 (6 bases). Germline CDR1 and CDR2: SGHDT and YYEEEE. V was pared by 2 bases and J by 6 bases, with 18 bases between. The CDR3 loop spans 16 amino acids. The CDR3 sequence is CASSFTRVLAGNIQYF. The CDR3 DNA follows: TGTGCCAGCAGCTTCACCAGGGTACTAGCTGGAAACATTCAGTACTTC.

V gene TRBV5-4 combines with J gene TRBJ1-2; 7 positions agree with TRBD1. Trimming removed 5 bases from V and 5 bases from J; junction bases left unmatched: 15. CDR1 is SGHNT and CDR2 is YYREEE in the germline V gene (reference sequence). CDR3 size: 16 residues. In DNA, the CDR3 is TGTGCCAGCAGAAGTTCGGAGGAGGGGGCATCGTATGGCTACACCTTC. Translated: CASRSSEEGASYGYTF.

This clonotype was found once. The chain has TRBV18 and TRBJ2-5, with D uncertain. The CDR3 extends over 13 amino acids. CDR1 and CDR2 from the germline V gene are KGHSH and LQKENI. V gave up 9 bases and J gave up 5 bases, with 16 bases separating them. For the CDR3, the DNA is TGTGCCAGTTCTCCACCTGAACGTGAGACCCAGTACTTC. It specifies CASSPPERETQYF.

CDR3 in amino acids: CATSRVILGGYEQYF. Written as DNA, the CDR3 is TGTGCCACCAGCAGAGTTATCCTTGGCGGCTACGAGCAGTACTTC. V gene TRBV15 combines with J gene TRBJ2-7; D remains ambiguous. The CDR3 has 15 residues. Trimming cost V 1 base and J 3 bases, with 13 bases left between them. CDR1 and CDR2 (germline): LNHNV, YYDKDF (reference sequence).

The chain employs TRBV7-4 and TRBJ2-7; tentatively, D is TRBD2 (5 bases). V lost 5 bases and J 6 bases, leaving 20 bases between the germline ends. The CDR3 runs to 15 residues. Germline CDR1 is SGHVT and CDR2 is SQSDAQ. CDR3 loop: CASSPEGRHQLEQYF. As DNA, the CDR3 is TGTGCCAGCAGCCCTGAGGGCAGGCATCAACTCGAGCAGTACTTC. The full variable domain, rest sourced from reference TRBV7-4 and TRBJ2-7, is GAGVSQSPRYKVAKRGRDVALRCDSISGHVTLYWYRQTLGQGSEVLTYSQSDAQRDKSGRPSGRFSAERPERSVSTLKIQRTEQGDSAVYLCASSPEGRHQLEQYFGPGTRLTVT.

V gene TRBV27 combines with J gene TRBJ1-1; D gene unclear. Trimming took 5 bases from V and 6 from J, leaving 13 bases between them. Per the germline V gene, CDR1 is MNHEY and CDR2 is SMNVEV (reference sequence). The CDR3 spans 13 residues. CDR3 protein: CASSEGRGAEAFF. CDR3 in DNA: TGTGCCAGCAGTGAAGGAAGAGGCGCTGAAGCTTTCTTT.

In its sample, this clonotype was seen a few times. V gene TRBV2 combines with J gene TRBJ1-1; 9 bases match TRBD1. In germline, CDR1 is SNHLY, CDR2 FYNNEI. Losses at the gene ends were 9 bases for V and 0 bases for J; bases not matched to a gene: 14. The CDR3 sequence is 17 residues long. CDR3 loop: CARPGTGKGGMNTEAFF. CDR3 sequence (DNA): TGTGCCAGACCCGGGACAGGGAAGGGGGGTATGAACACTGAAGCTTTCTTT.

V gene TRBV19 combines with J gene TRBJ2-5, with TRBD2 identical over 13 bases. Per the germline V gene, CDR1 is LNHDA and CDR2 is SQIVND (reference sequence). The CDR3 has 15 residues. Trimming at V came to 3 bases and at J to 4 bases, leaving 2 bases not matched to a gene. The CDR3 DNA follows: TGTGCCAGTAGTATGGGGACTAGCGGGGTAGAGACCCAGTACTTC. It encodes CASSMGTSGVETQYF.

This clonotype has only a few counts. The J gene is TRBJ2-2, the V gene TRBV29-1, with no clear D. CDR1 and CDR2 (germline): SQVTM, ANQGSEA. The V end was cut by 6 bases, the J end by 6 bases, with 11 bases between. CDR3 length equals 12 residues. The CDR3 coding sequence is TGCAGCGTGACCCTCCTAGCCGGGGAGCTGTTTTTT. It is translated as CSVTLLAGELFF.

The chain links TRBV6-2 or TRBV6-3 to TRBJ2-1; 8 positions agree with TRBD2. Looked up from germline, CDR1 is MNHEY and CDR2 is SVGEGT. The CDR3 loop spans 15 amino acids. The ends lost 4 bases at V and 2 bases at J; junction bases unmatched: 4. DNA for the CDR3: TGTGCCAGCAGTTCGCCCGGGGGGGCCTACAATGAGCAGTTCTTC. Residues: CASSSPGGAYNEQFF.

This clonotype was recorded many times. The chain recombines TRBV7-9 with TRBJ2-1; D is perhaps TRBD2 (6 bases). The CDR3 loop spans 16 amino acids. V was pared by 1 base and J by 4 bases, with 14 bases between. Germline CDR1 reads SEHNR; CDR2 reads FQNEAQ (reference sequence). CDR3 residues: CASSLDLAEGYNEQFF. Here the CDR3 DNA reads TGTGCCAGCAGCTTAGACCTGGCGGAGGGATACAATGAGCAGTTCTTC.

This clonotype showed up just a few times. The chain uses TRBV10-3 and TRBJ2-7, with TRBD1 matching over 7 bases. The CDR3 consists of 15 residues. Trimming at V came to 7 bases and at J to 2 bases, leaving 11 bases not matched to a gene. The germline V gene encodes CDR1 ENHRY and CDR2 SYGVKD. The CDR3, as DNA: TGTGCCATCACCATTAGACAGGGAGTGACCTACGAGCAGTACTTC. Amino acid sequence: CAITIRQGVTYEQYF.

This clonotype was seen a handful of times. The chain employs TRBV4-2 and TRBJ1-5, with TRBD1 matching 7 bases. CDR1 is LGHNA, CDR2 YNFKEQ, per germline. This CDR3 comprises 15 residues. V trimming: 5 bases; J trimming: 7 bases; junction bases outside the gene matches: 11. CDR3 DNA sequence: TGTGCCAGCAGCTCGCCGGGACAGCCGAGGCAGCCCCAGCATTTT. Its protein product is CASSSPGQPRQPQHF.

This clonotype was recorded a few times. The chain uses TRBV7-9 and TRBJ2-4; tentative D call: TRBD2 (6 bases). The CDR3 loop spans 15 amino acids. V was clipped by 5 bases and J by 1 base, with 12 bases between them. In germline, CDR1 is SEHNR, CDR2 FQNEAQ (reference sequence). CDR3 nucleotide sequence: TGTGCCAGCAGCCTGGAGGGCGGGGCCAAAAACATTCAGTACTTC. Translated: CASSLEGGAKNIQYF.

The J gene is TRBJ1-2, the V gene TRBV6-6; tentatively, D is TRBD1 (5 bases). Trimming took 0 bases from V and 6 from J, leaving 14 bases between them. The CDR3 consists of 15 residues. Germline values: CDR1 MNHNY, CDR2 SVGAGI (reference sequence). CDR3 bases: TGTGCCAGCAGTTACTCTGCCAGGGCTTCGGATGGCTACACCTTC. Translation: CASSYSARASDGYTF.

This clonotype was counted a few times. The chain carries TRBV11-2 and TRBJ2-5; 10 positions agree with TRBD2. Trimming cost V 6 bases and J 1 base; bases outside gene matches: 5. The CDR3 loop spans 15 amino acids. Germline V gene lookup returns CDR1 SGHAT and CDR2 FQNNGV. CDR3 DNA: TGTGCCAGCAGTTATACTAGCGGGGTCCAAGAGACCCAGTACTTC. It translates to CASSYTSGVQETQYF.

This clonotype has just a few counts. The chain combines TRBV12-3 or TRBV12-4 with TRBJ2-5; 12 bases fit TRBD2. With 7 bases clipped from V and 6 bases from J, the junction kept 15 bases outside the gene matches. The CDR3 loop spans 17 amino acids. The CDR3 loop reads CASKRPPLAGGPKTQYF. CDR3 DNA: TGTGCCAGCAAACGCCCCCCACTAGCGGGGGGCCCCAAGACCCAGTACTTC.

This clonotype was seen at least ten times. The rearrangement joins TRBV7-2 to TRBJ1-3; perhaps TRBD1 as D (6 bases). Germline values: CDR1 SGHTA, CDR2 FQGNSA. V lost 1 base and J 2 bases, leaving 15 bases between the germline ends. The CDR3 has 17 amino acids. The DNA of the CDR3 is TGTGCCAGCAGCTTAGAGTATCCTGGGACAACTGGAAACACCATATATTTT. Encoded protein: CASSLEYPGTTGNTIYF.

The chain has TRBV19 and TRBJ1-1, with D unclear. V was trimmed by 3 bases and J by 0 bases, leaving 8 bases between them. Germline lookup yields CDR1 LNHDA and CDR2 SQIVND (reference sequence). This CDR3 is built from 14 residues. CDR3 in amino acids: CASSITNMNTEAFF. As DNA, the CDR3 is TGTGCCAGTAGTATTACGAATATGAACACTGAAGCTTTCTTT.